These 9 T cell receptor beta chains came from one sample sequenced in a study of OX40 agonist ivuxolimab in advanced cancers. Libraries were prepared through the immunoSEQ multiplex PCR assay. Drawn from immuneACCESS, this table holds only the in-frame rearrangements with V and J called that TCRdb kept. Clones are partly lost; checked studies trace under half to an unresolved V gene and leave the rest unexplained. The sample records about 77,000 clones, 85% to 90% of which are singletons. Together, the top ten hold 0.65% to 0.8% of the sample. The sample here was CD4+ or CD8+ T cells sorted from blood, taken in a trial of the OX40 agonist ivuxolimab. Every receptor here comes from an adult with an advanced solid tumor such as melanoma, head and neck, liver or kidney cancer.

The chain uses TRBV5-5 and TRBJ2-7, with D possibly being TRBD1 (6 bases). The V and J ends lost 2 bases and 5 bases respectively, with 20 bases between them. The germline CDR1 and CDR2 sequences are SGHKS and YYEKEE (reference sequence). The CDR3 contains 16 residues. CDR3 sequence: CASSFGENRVLNEQYF. The DNA of the CDR3 is TGTGCCAGCAGCTTCGGGGAAAACAGGGTCCTTAACGAGCAGTACTTC.

V is TRBV7-2 and J is TRBJ1-4; D not resolved. Germline lookup yields CDR1 SGHTA and CDR2 FQGNSA. The CDR3 contains 13 residues. Trimming cost V 1 base and J 7 bases, with 7 bases left between them. CDR3 DNA sequence: TGTGCCAGCAGCTTAGGGTTGCGTGAAAAACTGTTTTTT. As protein: CASSLGLREKLFF. The variable domain in full, with the rest retrieved from reference TRBV7-2 and TRBJ1-4, is GAGVSQSPSNKVTEKGKDVELRCDPISGHTALYWYRQSLGQGLEFLIYFQGNSAPDKSGLPSDRFSAERTGGSVSTLTIQRTQQEDSAVYLCASSLGLREKLFFGSGTQLSVL.

V usage is TRBV4-2 and J usage is TRBJ1-3, with D possibly being TRBD1 (5 bases). Germline loops: CDR1 LGHNA, CDR2 YNFKEQ. The CDR3 is made up of 15 amino acids. Trimming cost V 1 base and J 8 bases, with 15 bases left between them. The CDR3 DNA is TGTGCCAGCAGCCAAGTCGCAGGGAGGGCCGACACCATATATTTT. This encodes CASSQVAGRADTIYF.

The genes are TRBV11-2 and TRBJ1-3; 7 nucleotides line up with TRBD1. The germline V gene encodes CDR1 SGHAT and CDR2 FQNNGV. V was clipped by 5 bases and J by 2 bases; unmatched bases: 3. The CDR3 sequence is 14 residues long. The CDR3 protein is CASSLDRAGNTIYF. CDR3 bases: TGTGCCAGCAGCCTCGACAGGGCTGGAAACACCATATATTTT.

This rearrangement joins TRBV2 to TRBJ2-7; the D is unclear. The CDR3 is 12 residues long. V lost 6 bases to trimming and J lost 1 base, with 7 bases between them. CDR1 is SNHLY and CDR2 is FYNNEI in the germline V gene. CDR3 region: CASRRISYEQYF. The CDR3 nucleotides read TGTGCCAGCAGAAGGATTTCCTACGAGCAGTACTTC.

The CDR3 here is CSDGTGVGAFF. The CDR3 DNA follows: TGCAGCGATGGGACAGGGGTGGGGGCTTTCTTT. The chain uses TRBV29-1 and TRBJ1-1, with 10 bases identical to TRBD1. The CDR3 covers 11 residues. With 7 bases clipped from V and 11 bases from J, the junction kept 7 bases outside the gene matches. Germline V gene lookup returns CDR1 SQVTM and CDR2 ANQGSEA.

The CDR3 DNA reads as TGTGCCAGCAGCTTCGACAGGGCGCCCCTCCACTTT. It specifies CASSFDRAPLHF. The rearrangement links TRBV5-5 to TRBJ1-6, with TRBD1 matching over 7 bases. This CDR3 has 12 amino acids. Germline CDR1 reads SGHKS; CDR2 reads YYEKEE (reference sequence). V shed 2 bases and J 13 bases; nucleotides not matched to a gene: 3.

The chain is built from TRBV30 and TRBJ2-7; D call uncertain. V lost 1 base to trimming and J lost 5 bases, with 12 bases between them. The V gene's germline CDR1 is GTSNPN and CDR2 SVGIG (reference sequence). The CDR3 sequence is 13 residues long. CDR3 loop: CAWSAGDWDEQYF. The CDR3 DNA is TGTGCCTGGAGTGCCGGAGACTGGGACGAGCAGTACTTC.

The rearrangement uses TRBV10-3 and TRBJ2-2; the match to TRBD2 covers 7 bases. Trimming took 9 bases from V and 5 from J; bases not matched to a gene: 6. The CDR3 spans 13 residues. The germline V gene encodes CDR1 ENHRY and CDR2 SYGVKD. The CDR3 is CAIKSGGTGELFF. CDR3 bases: TGTGCCATAAAGTCCGGGGGGACCGGGGAGCTGTTTTTT.